A selection of T cell receptor beta chains follows, all from one sample in a study of shared clonotypes between healthy human individuals. Measured with immunoSEQ multiplex PCR; TCRdb has only the in-frame clones, and not every one. The sample has 850,000 to 1,200,000 clones, about 76% seen once; the top ten hold roughly 1.4%. Material: memory CD4+ T cells sorted from blood. These TCRs come from a man between 18 and 29 years old in good health. Both conserved end residues are part of each CDR3.

TRBJ2-7 TRBV9 CASSPTGTSFDEQYF
TRBJ2-3 TRBV11-2 CASSLLAGGIADTQYF
TRBJ1-4 TRBV7-9 CASSLAVGENEKLFF
TRBJ2-7 TRBV28 CASTGAGREQYF
TRBJ1-1 TRBV25-1 CASSARFMAMNTEAFF
TRBJ1-4 TRBV5-6 CASSLGEKLFF
TRBJ2-5 TRBV10-3 CAISGVAQETQYF
TRBJ1-2 TRBV4-1 CASSQLGDDRGYTF
TRBJ1-6 TRBV7-6 CASSLRGRDSPLHF
TRBJ2-7 TRBV6-1 CASSGGTGTLDYEQYF
TRBJ2-7 TRBV7-9 CASSLDRGYYEQYF
TRBJ1-2 TRBV2 CASSAEGNGYTF
TRBJ2-7 TRBV19 CASGAGQHGHEQYF
TRBJ2-1 TRBV11-2 CASSHSGSSYNEQFF
TRBJ2-5 TRBV6-6 CASSWDMQETQYF
TRBJ2-7 TRBV7-6 CASSPSNVPSQYF
TRBJ1-1 TRBV28 CASTNYRVGTEAFF
TRBJ2-2 TRBV30 CAWTSAANTGELFF
TRBJ2-2 TRBV7-2 CASSLDGARAGELFF
TRBJ2-7 TRBV4-3 CASSQEGASSEQYF
TRBJ2-2 TRBV5-1 CASSFGRVDTGELFF
TRBJ2-5 TRBV11-3 CASSLRGQETQYF
TRBJ2-5 TRBV30 CAWGPTQETQYF
TRBJ1-5 TRBV10-3 CAISASRTGDSNQPQHF
TRBJ2-5 TRBV28 CASSLLGGGAKTQYF
TRBJ2-1 TRBV10-3 CATDRGGNYNEQFF
TRBJ1-6 TRBV5-1 CASSPEGNNSPLHF
TRBJ2-7 TRBV5-6 CASSLQGIPYEQYF
TRBJ1-2 TRBV6-1 CASSEALIGDGYTF
TRBJ1-5 TRBV2 CASSEDFNQPQHF
TRBJ1-2 TRBV19 CASSLGAGGDYGYTF
TRBJ2-1 TRBV4-3 CASSQVIGIHEQFF
TRBJ2-5 TRBV5-1 CASSRGLAYETQYF
TRBJ2-7 TRBV28 CASSLTVLYEQYF
TRBJ2-4 TRBV6-6 CASRDRLARDIQYF
TRBJ1-2 TRBV5-8 CASSLAGQGRYGYTF
TRBJ1-4 TRBV28 CASRGGPATNEKLFF
TRBJ1-1 TRBV7-2 CASSLEQATEAFF
TRBJ1-6 TRBV6-6 CASSPELALHF
TRBJ1-4 TRBV30 CAWTSKATRSEKLFF
TRBJ2-7 TRBV2 CASQSETGNLYEQYF
TRBJ2-1 TRBV6-5 CASSSGLAGYNEQFF
TRBJ2-1 TRBV11-2 CASSLDGSGEVDEQFF
TRBJ1-6 TRBV7-2 CASSPRSESYNSPLHF
TRBJ2-2 TRBV19 CASSNPGQTTGELFF
TRBJ2-3 TRBV18 CASSPMPSGSTDTQYF
TRBJ1-1 TRBV19 CASNRPTGTGAGTEAFF
TRBJ1-4 TRBV30 CAWSRPNEKLFF
TRBJ1-2 TRBV7-9 CASGRADGLNYGYTF
TRBJ1-2 TRBV5-1 CASSPGEFSDGYTF
TRBJ2-7 TRBV28 CASSQWAERYEQYF